This T cell receptor (beta chain) was captured by sequencing in a study of blood T cell repertoires in COVID-19. For the study at large: Samples taken during acute and convalescent COVID-19 were collected in the United States, Italy and Spain.

There are 15 residues in the CDR3. V gave up 6 bases and J gave up 10 bases; unmatched junction bases: 14. Per germline, CDR1 SNHLY and CDR2 FYNNEI. Authors' data handling: Estimation of nucleated cell counts was performed using reference gene primer amplification. Data came from immunoSEQ multiplex PCR; TCRdb stores just in-frame clones and leaves some out. V, J and clone size derive from that table, while D and trimming were established from the DNA sequence. The sample has roughly 290,000 clones; over 75% are singletons. This sequence was found in a woman under 40 with COVID-19, enrolled during active disease. J is TRBJ2-1 and V is TRBV2; the match to TRBD1 covers 8 bases. The sample taken for sequencing was peripheral blood. Written as DNA, the CDR3 is TGTGCCAGCAGGTCTCCCAGGGGGCGTCTGGGGGAGCAGTTCTTC. Its translation is CASRSPRGRLGEQFF.